Reported below is one T cell receptor beta chain. This clone's antigen is unknown. Per-base qualities were not stored, and no clone one base away is much larger. The donors were healthy, HIV-negative adults with no recently reported acute infections or vaccinations. Only Caucasian adults living in Nashville, Tennessee, USA were represented among the donors. Magnetic negative selection was used to enrich CD4+ T cells, after which naive cells were positively selected on CD45RA and the negative fraction became the memory subset. Blood was collected by leukapheresis, and PBMCs were isolated by Ficoll-Histopaque density gradient centrifugation and then cryopreserved in liquid nitrogen vapor phase. Purity and quantity of every magnetically sorted T cell population were checked by analytical flow cytometry. Each sorted fraction had its genomic DNA isolated and then quantified by UV absorbance on a Nanodrop 2000c.

The source of the sample is a study of shared clonotypes between healthy human individuals (TCRdb year 2020). Notes on the research overall: The cohort comprised a couple of women and a few men aged 18 to 49 years. Different laboratories and diverse techniques were used to prepare libraries and sequence TCR repertoires, to increase sequencing depth and limit assay-specific biases. Each donor's leukapheresis produced roughly between roughly 0.85 and 9.5 billion PBMCs. The study deeply sequenced blood TCR repertoires of five healthy adults to estimate repertoire size and the extent of clonotype sharing between individuals. For each donor, three plates each were used for CD4 naive and CD4 memory, two plates were used for CD8 naive, and one plate was used for CD8 memory. Overall study results and their limits: Only blood was sampled, and tissue TCR repertoires likely differ from those in blood. Larger estimated clonotype richness was generally found for naive subsets than for memory subsets. Based on pairwise subsampling, the degree of clonotype sharing among donors was expected to be affected by sequencing depth. Rarefaction of sorted-subset datasets indicated incomplete sequencing despite the large sequencing depth. Across four donors, about 4.5% of naive CD4, over 3% of naive CD8, 2% to 2.5% of memory CD4, and 0.4% of memory CD8 clonotypes were shared. Compared with non-shared clonotypes, clonotypes shared by all four sorted-subset donors had higher generation probabilities. The small number of donors limited the genetic and exposure-history diversity represented.

At the junction V is shortened by 7 bases and J by 0 bases, with 18 bases in between. From the germline V gene, CDR1 is MRHNA and CDR2 is SNTAGT. The CDR3 spans 16 residues, from the cysteine through the phenylalanine. Solely the CDR3 DNA is kept, with 48 bases framed from the first base. Using the deep immunoSEQ assay, TCR CDR3 regions were amplified from genomic DNA by multiplex PCR. For each cell subset, the extracted genomic DNA was distributed evenly across all wells of several immunoSEQ 96-well plates, and each plate served as one replicate. For sorted subsets, each replicate PCR was loaded with approximately 0.2 ug genomic DNA, equivalent to approximately 27,000 T cell genomes. Purified libraries were measured with a Qubit 3.0 fluorometer, size-checked on a Bioanalyzer 2100, and measured again with the KAPA Library Quantification kit. Every immunoSEQ 96-well plate was sequenced on a dedicated single-read 150-cycle Illumina NextSeq 550 flow cell. The study's own analysis went as follows. Because only junctional sequences without quality scores were contained in the immunoSEQ output, filtering matching that applied to full-length reads could not be performed. To assign V/J genes and CDR3, sequences were annotated using PyIR, a Python wrapper for IgBLAST v1.9, with IMGT germline references. Reads were removed for weak V/J assignments (E-value above 1e-6), missing CDR3, stop codons, out-of-frame junctions, or ambiguous translated residues. V3J clonotypes were defined as sequences sharing an identical inferred V gene, J gene, and CDR3 amino acid sequence. Percentage overlap between repertoires was computed as shared unique clonotypes divided by the size of the smaller repertoire. Repertoire richness was assessed with RTK rarefaction, the Chao1 estimator, and Recon v2.1 estimates of unobserved clonotypes. Generation probabilities for all TCRbeta clonotypes obtained by the gDNA method from four donors were computed using OLGA. Drawn from immuneACCESS, this table holds only the in-frame rearrangements with V and J called that TCRdb kept. Clones are partly lost; checked studies trace under half to an unresolved V gene and leave the rest unexplained. V and J calls and clone size follow that table, whereas D and trimming were derived from the DNA. This sample holds approximately 980,000 clones; over 75% were observed only once. About 1.5% of the sample is in the top ten clones.

The chain couples TRBV6-4 to TRBJ1-2, with no D gene named confidently. The sample taken for sequencing was memory CD4+ T cells sorted from blood. The sample's cell subset or site, from its label and the paper: CD45RA-negative fraction. The sequence was collected from a young man in good health. The sequenced DNA: TGTGCCAGCATTCTCGGACCGTCTCCAACTAACTATGGCTACACCTTC. It translates to CASILGPSPTNYGYTF.